Listed below are T cell receptor beta chains from one sample, sequenced in a study of blood T cells in healthy people across ages. TCRdb re-analysed the 5' RACE reads in MiXCR, keeping a single row per CDR3 protein. The sample contains approximately 820,000 distinct CDR3 sequences, 44% of which appear only once. Sequencing was carried out using blood. Source of these receptors: a man in his 60s in good health. Each CDR3 is given with its conserved first and last residue. The order of the fields is V gene, clone size, J gene, D gene, CDR3 length, CDR3 DNA, CDR3 protein. A D gene is named only where the DNA matches it firmly. Not every row has a clone size; where given, it reads once, few, many or a size class.

v_call: TRBV15; clone_size: NA; j_call: TRBJ1-2; d_call: NA; cdr3_length: 14; cdr3_nt: TGTGCCACCAGCAGAGACGCCGGTAACTATGGCTACACCTTC; cdr3_aa: CATSRDAGNYGYTF
v_call: TRBV10-3; clone_size: NA; j_call: TRBJ2-7; d_call: NA; cdr3_length: 12; cdr3_nt: TGTGCCATCGCGGGACAGTCCTACGAGCAGTACTTC; cdr3_aa: CAIAGQSYEQYF
v_call: TRBV12-3/TRBV12-4; clone_size: NA; j_call: TRBJ1-6; d_call: NA; cdr3_length: 13; cdr3_nt: TGTGCCAGCACCCGACAGATCGATTCACCCCTCCACTTT; cdr3_aa: CASTRQIDSPLHF
v_call: TRBV6-2/TRBV6-3; clone_size: few; j_call: TRBJ2-2; d_call: NA; cdr3_length: 16; cdr3_nt: TGTGCCAGCGTGAGATCCGGGACACATAACACCGGGGAGCTGTTTTTT; cdr3_aa: CASVRSGTHNTGELFF
v_call: TRBV9; clone_size: NA; j_call: TRBJ2-5; d_call: NA; cdr3_length: 13; cdr3_nt: TGTGCCAGCAGCGGTGGGTACGAGGAGACCCAGTACTTC; cdr3_aa: CASSGGYEETQYF
v_call: TRBV7-9; clone_size: few; j_call: TRBJ1-2; d_call: NA; cdr3_length: 11; cdr3_nt: TGTGCCAGCGACTTTCCTAATGGCTACACCTTC; cdr3_aa: CASDFPNGYTF
v_call: TRBV12-3/TRBV12-4; clone_size: few; j_call: TRBJ1-4; d_call: NA; cdr3_length: 14; cdr3_nt: TGTGCCACCGCACCTGGGGGGAGGGATGAAAAACTGTTTTTT; cdr3_aa: CATAPGGRDEKLFF
v_call: TRBV14; clone_size: few; j_call: TRBJ2-5; d_call: TRBD1; cdr3_length: 11; cdr3_nt: TGCCCCGGACAGGGCGCCAAGACCCAGTACTTC; cdr3_aa: CPGQGAKTQYF
v_call: TRBV6-2/TRBV6-3; clone_size: NA; j_call: TRBJ2-7; d_call: NA; cdr3_length: 15; cdr3_nt: TGTGCCAGCAGTTACGGACAGAGCCCTCGTTCGGCCCAGTACTTC; cdr3_aa: CASSYGQSPRSAQYF
v_call: TRBV15; clone_size: few; j_call: TRBJ2-1; d_call: TRBD1; cdr3_length: 17; cdr3_nt: TGTGCCACCAGCGGTATTCTAGGGACAGGTTCCTACAATGAGCAGTTCTTC; cdr3_aa: CATSGILGTGSYNEQFF
v_call: TRBV27; clone_size: few; j_call: TRBJ2-7; d_call: NA; cdr3_length: 15; cdr3_nt: TGTGCCAGCAGTCCCAATACCGGGTCCTCCTACGAGCAGTACTTC; cdr3_aa: CASSPNTGSSYEQYF
v_call: TRBV5-1; clone_size: few; j_call: TRBJ1-2; d_call: TRBD1; cdr3_length: 14; cdr3_nt: TGCGCCAGCAGCTGGCAGGGGGATGACTATGGCTACACCTTC; cdr3_aa: CASSWQGDDYGYTF
v_call: TRBV12-3/TRBV12-4; clone_size: few; j_call: TRBJ2-1; d_call: TRBD2; cdr3_length: 15; cdr3_nt: TGTGCCAGCAGTGGGCCGGGACTAGCCCTAAATGAGCAGTTCTTC; cdr3_aa: CASSGPGLALNEQFF
v_call: TRBV11-3; clone_size: few; j_call: TRBJ2-7; d_call: NA; cdr3_length: 14; cdr3_nt: TGTGCCAGCAGTCCTCTAGCAGGGGACTACGAGCAGTACTTC; cdr3_aa: CASSPLAGDYEQYF
v_call: TRBV10-3; clone_size: NA; j_call: TRBJ2-1; d_call: NA; cdr3_length: 16; cdr3_nt: TGTGCCATCAGTCGGACAGCTGAAAGCTCCTACAATGAGCAGTTCTTC; cdr3_aa: CAISRTAESSYNEQFF
v_call: TRBV7-2; clone_size: NA; j_call: TRBJ2-7; d_call: NA; cdr3_length: 19; cdr3_nt: TGTGTCAGCAGCTTAGCAGGGACTCGACAGGGTTGGAGCTCCTACGAGCAGTACTTC; cdr3_aa: CVSSLAGTRQGWSSYEQYF
v_call: TRBV3-1; clone_size: NA; j_call: TRBJ1-2; d_call: NA; cdr3_length: 13; cdr3_nt: TGTGCCAGCAGCCAAGATGGGGCGCAAGGCTACACCTTC; cdr3_aa: CASSQDGAQGYTF
v_call: TRBV28; clone_size: NA; j_call: TRBJ2-5; d_call: NA; cdr3_length: 15; cdr3_nt: TGTGCCAGCAACAAAGTCGGGCTGTCGCAAGAGACCCAGTACTTC; cdr3_aa: CASNKVGLSQETQYF
v_call: TRBV20-1; clone_size: few; j_call: TRBJ1-4; d_call: NA; cdr3_length: 14; cdr3_nt: TGCAGTGCTAGAGTGGTCATGGGGAATGAAAAACTGTTTTTT; cdr3_aa: CSARVVMGNEKLFF
v_call: TRBV10-2; clone_size: NA; j_call: TRBJ1-2; d_call: NA; cdr3_length: 13; cdr3_nt: TGCGCCAGCAGTCCACGTTTGGTGAATGGCTACACCTTC; cdr3_aa: CASSPRLVNGYTF
v_call: TRBV27; clone_size: NA; j_call: TRBJ1-6; d_call: NA; cdr3_length: 15; cdr3_nt: TGTGCCAGCAGTTCCGGGGGCTGGAATAATTCACCCCTCCACTTT; cdr3_aa: CASSSGGWNNSPLHF
v_call: TRBV7-9; clone_size: few; j_call: TRBJ1-2; d_call: TRBD1; cdr3_length: 14; cdr3_nt: TGTGCCAGCAGCTTAGGGACAGGGGGATTAGGCTACACCTTC; cdr3_aa: CASSLGTGGLGYTF
v_call: TRBV4-3; clone_size: few; j_call: TRBJ2-2; d_call: NA; cdr3_length: 13; cdr3_nt: TGCGCCAGCAGCCAAGGAACAAACGGGGAGCTGTTTTTT; cdr3_aa: CASSQGTNGELFF
v_call: TRBV7-2; clone_size: once; j_call: TRBJ1-2; d_call: NA; cdr3_length: 13; cdr3_nt: TGTGCCAGCAGCTTATGGGAGGGCTCGGGCTACACCTTC; cdr3_aa: CASSLWEGSGYTF
v_call: TRBV11-2; clone_size: few; j_call: TRBJ2-7; d_call: NA; cdr3_length: 15; cdr3_nt: TGTGCCAGCAGCTTAGCTGCAGGACCGTCCTACGAGCAGTACTTC; cdr3_aa: CASSLAAGPSYEQYF
v_call: TRBV5-1; clone_size: few; j_call: TRBJ1-2; d_call: NA; cdr3_length: 16; cdr3_nt: TGCGCCAGCAGCCCCAATGATGGGGGCGGCGGAGGAGGCTACACCTTC; cdr3_aa: CASSPNDGGGGGGYTF
v_call: TRBV18; clone_size: NA; j_call: TRBJ2-4; d_call: NA; cdr3_length: 13; cdr3_nt: TGTGCCAGCTCACCCTCCCAAGGGAATGAGCAGTACTTC; cdr3_aa: CASSPSQGNEQYF
v_call: TRBV29-1; clone_size: many; j_call: TRBJ2-5; d_call: NA; cdr3_length: 13; cdr3_nt: TGCAGCGTTGAAGATGGCGGTACTAGGGCCCAGTACTTC; cdr3_aa: CSVEDGGTRAQYF
v_call: TRBV10-3; clone_size: few; j_call: TRBJ2-7; d_call: TRBD2; cdr3_length: 17; cdr3_nt: TGTGCCATCAGTGAGTCACCCCTGACTAGCGGGGGTTACGAGCAGTACTTC; cdr3_aa: CAISESPLTSGGYEQYF
v_call: TRBV29-1; clone_size: NA; j_call: TRBJ2-1; d_call: NA; cdr3_length: 12; cdr3_nt: TGCAACTGTTTTGACAGTTACAATGAGCAGTTCTTC; cdr3_aa: CNCFDSYNEQFF
v_call: TRBV9; clone_size: NA; j_call: TRBJ2-6; d_call: TRBD1; cdr3_length: 20; cdr3_nt: TGTGCCAGCAGCCCTCAAGGGACAGGGATTACGACCGCTGGGGCCAACGTCCTGACTTTC; cdr3_aa: CASSPQGTGITTAGANVLTF
v_call: TRBV20-1; clone_size: few; j_call: TRBJ1-6; d_call: TRBD1; cdr3_length: 14; cdr3_nt: TGCAGTGCTACTCGACAGGGGCTAGATTCACCCCTCCACTTT; cdr3_aa: CSATRQGLDSPLHF
v_call: TRBV3-1; clone_size: NA; j_call: TRBJ2-3; d_call: NA; cdr3_length: 15; cdr3_nt: TGTGCCAGCAGCCAATTTAGCGGGACAGGGGATACGCAGTATTTT; cdr3_aa: CASSQFSGTGDTQYF
v_call: TRBV7-9; clone_size: few; j_call: TRBJ1-2; d_call: NA; cdr3_length: 16; cdr3_nt: TGTGCCAGCAGACCAAGGGACGCTCCCCTATCCAATGGCTACACCTTC; cdr3_aa: CASRPRDAPLSNGYTF